This TCR beta chain was profiled in a study of long-term antiretroviral therapy in people with HIV. Germline CDR1 MNHEY, CDR2 SMNVEV (reference sequence). This CDR3 spans 19 amino acids. With 7 bases clipped from V and 2 bases from J, the junction kept 18 bases outside the gene matches. Study-level points and caveats: Clonal expansions arising prior to ART prevailed in the repertoire at every time point. HIV repertoires spanned narrower CDR3 length ranges than controls. Diversity rose after ART but stayed below transplant donor controls.

About this clone itself: Antigen specificity is unknown.

It was version v3.0 of the immunoSEQ assay that was run at survey level. Libraries were prepared by immunoSEQ multiplex PCR; TCRdb keeps only in-frame clonotypes and omits some of them. The sample comprises 48,000 or so clones, about 86% of which are singletons, and roughly 3% rests with the top ten. At minimum, one pre-ART and two post-ART PBMC samples were obtained from each donor. The chain is built from TRBV27 and TRBJ2-3; TRBD1 matches at 10 bases. Sequenced here: unsorted PBMCs, sampled 0.8 years after starting antiretroviral therapy. The TCR sequence derives from a woman under 30 with HIV. This CDR3 reads CASTVSVWAGTGVTDTQYF. CDR3 coding DNA: TGTGCCAGCACCGTTTCTGTGTGGGCCGGGACAGGGGTCACAGATACGCAGTATTTT.